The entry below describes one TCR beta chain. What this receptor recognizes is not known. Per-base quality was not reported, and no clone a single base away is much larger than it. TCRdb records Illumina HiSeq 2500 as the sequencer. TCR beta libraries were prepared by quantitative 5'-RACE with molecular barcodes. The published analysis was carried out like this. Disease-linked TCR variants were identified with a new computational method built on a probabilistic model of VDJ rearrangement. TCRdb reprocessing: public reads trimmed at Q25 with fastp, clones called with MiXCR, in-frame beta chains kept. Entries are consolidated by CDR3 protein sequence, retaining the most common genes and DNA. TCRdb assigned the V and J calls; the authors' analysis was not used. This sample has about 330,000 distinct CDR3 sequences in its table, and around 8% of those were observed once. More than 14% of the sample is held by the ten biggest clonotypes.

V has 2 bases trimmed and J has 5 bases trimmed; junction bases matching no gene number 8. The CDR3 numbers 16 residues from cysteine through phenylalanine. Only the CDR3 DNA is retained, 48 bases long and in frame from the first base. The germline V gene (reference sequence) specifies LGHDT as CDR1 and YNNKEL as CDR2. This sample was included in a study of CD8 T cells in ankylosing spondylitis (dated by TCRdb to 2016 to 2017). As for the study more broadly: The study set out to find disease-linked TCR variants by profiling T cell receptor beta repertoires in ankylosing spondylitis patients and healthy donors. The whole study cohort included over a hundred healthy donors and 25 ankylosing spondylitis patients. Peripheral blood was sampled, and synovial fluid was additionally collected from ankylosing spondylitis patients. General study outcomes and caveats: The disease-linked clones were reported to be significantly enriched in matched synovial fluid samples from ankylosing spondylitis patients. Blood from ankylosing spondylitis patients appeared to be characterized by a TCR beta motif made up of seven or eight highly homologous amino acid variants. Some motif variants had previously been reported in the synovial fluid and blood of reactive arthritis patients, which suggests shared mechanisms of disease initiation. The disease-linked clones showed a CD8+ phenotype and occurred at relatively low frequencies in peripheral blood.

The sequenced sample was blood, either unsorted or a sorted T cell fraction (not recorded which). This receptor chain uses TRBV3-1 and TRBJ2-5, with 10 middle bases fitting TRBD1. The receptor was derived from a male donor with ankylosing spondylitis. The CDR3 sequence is CASSQFSTGGVETQYF. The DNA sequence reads TGTGCCAGCAGCCAATTTTCGACAGGGGGCGTTGAGACCCAGTACTTC.